Following are 32 T cell receptor beta chains from one sample sequenced in a study of tumor and adjacent non-tumor tissue in lung cancer. The template was RNA from unsorted bulk tissue. TCRbeta libraries were built with three rounds of nested PCR, modified from ARM-PCR. TCRdb fed the multiplex PCR reads into MiXCR, producing one record per CDR3 protein. The table lists 220,000 or so distinct CDR3 sequences, around 71% of them singletons. What was sequenced was lung tumor tissue. These TCRs come from a man aged 55 to 70 with non-small cell lung cancer.

Comments on this clonotype: A junction end diverges from the germline sequence, so it may reflect a read error. The V gene is TRBV15, the J gene TRBJ1-2, with 10 bases lining up with TRBD1. Per the germline V gene, CDR1 is LNHNV and CDR2 is YYDKDF (reference sequence). CDR3 length: 15 amino acids. CDR3 in DNA: TGTGCCACCAGCAGAGAGACAGGGGGCGGCTATGGCTACTCCTTC. This gives the protein CATSRETGGGYGYSF.

This clonotype was observed once. The CDR3 does not end in the conserved phenylalanine or tryptophan, so this is likely a read error. This rearrangement joins TRBV25-1 to TRBJ1-4; the D is unclear. The V gene's germline CDR1 is MGHDK and CDR2 SYGVNS. Deletions cut 4 bases from V and 8 bases from J, with 14 bases between. The CDR3 is 14 amino acids. The CDR3 sequence is CASSGYSAGEKLFL. The DNA of the CDR3 is TGTGCCAGCAGTGGGTACAGTGCCGGCGAAAAACTGTTTTTA.

Notes on this clonotype: This may arise from a read error, as a much more abundant clone is one base away. The chain employs TRBV12-3 or TRBV12-4 and TRBJ2-7; D could derive from TRBD1 or TRBD2 (5 bases each). Trimming removed 5 bases from V and 10 bases from J, with 18 bases in between. This CDR3 has 13 amino acids. CDR3: CASSHGQAGVQYF. CDR3 bases: TGTGCCAGCAGTCACGGACAAGCCGGGGTCCAGTACTTC.

Details on this clonotype: This may be a read error: a much more frequent sequence differs by one nucleotide. The chain recombines TRBV6-6 with TRBJ1-5; D gene ambiguous. The CDR3 has 15 residues. Germline CDR1 and CDR2: MNHNY and SVGAGI (reference sequence). The CDR3 loop is CTSSYSPFSNQPQHF. The DNA for the CDR3 is TGTACCAGCAGTTACTCGCCATTTAGCAATCAGCCCCAGCATTTT.

On this clonotype: Germline is not matched at one junction end, which may reflect a read error. This chain uses TRBV20-1 with TRBJ2-7; D unclear. In germline, CDR1 is DFQATT, CDR2 SNEGSKA (reference sequence). This CDR3 has 14 amino acids. DNA of the CDR3: TGCAGTGCTAGTAAGGGATACAACTCCTACGAGCAGTATTTC. This sequence encodes CSASKGYNSYEQYF.

As regards this clonotype: It is likely a read error, because the conserved phenylalanine at the end of the CDR3 is missing. The limits of the CDR3 on the DNA are not certain, so only TCRdb's listed CDR3 is given. The gene calls are TRBV29-1 and TRBJ1-1. The germline CDR1 and CDR2 sequences are SQVTM and ANQGSEA. The CDR3 spans 14 amino acids, including both terminal residues. CDR3 amino acids: CSVDPISGNPESFS.

This clonotype was observed at least ten times. The rearrangement uses TRBV11-3 and TRBJ2-1, with 9 positions matching TRBD2. The length of the CDR3 is 15 residues. Germline loops: CDR1 SGHNT, CDR2 YENEEA. V trimming: 0 bases; J trimming: 8 bases; junction bases outside the gene matches: 5. This chain's CDR3 is CASSLEREGRDEQFF. CDR3 in DNA: TGTGCCAGCAGCTTAGAGCGGGAGGGCCGGGATGAGCAGTTCTTC.

With regard to this clonotype: One junction end disagrees with the germline gene, perhaps due to a read error. The chain joins TRBV11-3 to TRBJ2-3, with 7 bases fitting TRBD2. The CDR3 sequence is 16 residues long. Germline loops: CDR1 SGHNT, CDR2 YENEEA. This CDR3 is CASSLLVGGYTYTQYF. The CDR3 nucleotides are TGTGCCAGCAGCTTACTCGTGGGGGGGTACACATATACGCAGTATTTT.

Note on this clonotype: The junction shows a germline mismatch at one end, possibly a read error. This chain links TRBV29-1 with TRBJ2-1; possible D gene TRBD1, 6 bases. The CDR3 runs to 14 residues. Germline V gives CDR1 SQVTM, CDR2 ANQGSEA. The CDR3 DNA follows: TGCTGCGTTGGACAGTTAAGCTCCTACAATGAGCAGTTCTTC. Protein product: CCVGQLSSYNEQFF.

This clonotype was seen a handful of times. The V call is TRBV20-1, the J call TRBJ1-5; TRBD1 matches 11 bases. CDR1 is DFQATT and CDR2 is SNEGSKA in the germline V gene (reference sequence). There are 14 residues in the CDR3. Trimming removed 6 bases from V and 5 bases from J; junction bases left unmatched: 6. The CDR3 bases are TGCAGTGCCTCACCGGGACAGGGGGATCAGCCCCAGCATTTT. It yields the protein CSASPGQGDQPQHF.

Regarding this clonotype: A single base separates this from a much larger clone, so it may be a read error. V gene TRBV12-5 combines with J gene TRBJ2-3; D is perhaps TRBD1 (6 bases). Per the germline V gene, CDR1 is LGHNT and CDR2 is FRNRAP. The CDR3 contains 17 residues. The CDR3 DNA sequence: TGTGCTAGTAGTTTGGCCCTAAGGACAGATTACACAGATACGCAGTATTTT. Protein: CASSLALRTDYTDTQYF. The whole variable domain, filled in from reference TRBV12-5 and TRBJ2-3, reads DARVTQTPRHKVTEMGQEVTMRCQPILGHNTVFWYRQTMMQGLELLAYFRNRAPLDDSGMPKDRFSAEMPDATLATLKIQPSEPRDSAVYFCASSLALRTDYTDTQYFGPGTRLTVL.

This clonotype appeared once. One junction end does not reproduce the germline sequence, and a read error may be involved. V gene TRBV6-6 combines with J gene TRBJ2-3, with a weak D call TRBD1 (5 bases). The CDR3 runs 14 residues. Looked up from germline, CDR1 is MNHNY and CDR2 is SVGAGI (reference sequence). The CDR3 DNA is TGTACCAGCAGTTTTGGTCAGGGCTTGGATACGCAGTATTTT. Protein product: CTSSFGQGLDTQYF.

The chain couples TRBV7-9 to TRBJ2-4, with 7 nucleotides matching TRBD1. Germline lookup yields CDR1 SEHNR and CDR2 FQNEAQ (reference sequence). Trimming removed 4 bases from V and 2 bases from J; junction bases left unmatched: 2. The CDR3 is 14 amino acids. The CDR3 here is CASSSTGTKNIQYF. DNA of the CDR3: TGTGCCAGCAGCTCGACAGGGACCAAAAACATTCAGTACTTC.

In regard to this clonotype: One junction end does not reproduce the germline sequence, and a read error may be involved. This chain uses TRBV4-2 with TRBJ2-3, with 8 bases matching TRBD2. From germline, CDR1 is LGHNA and CDR2 YNFKEQ. The CDR3 covers 20 residues. CDR3 coding DNA: TGTGCCAGCAACCAAGAAGGGCCTTCCGGCGGGGGGATAAGCACAGATACGCAGTATTTT. Translating gives CASNQEGPSGGGISTDTQYF.

The chain employs TRBV28 and TRBJ1-6; 8 bases are a match to TRBD1. Losses at the gene ends were 2 bases for V and 9 bases for J; bases not matched to a gene: 18. The V gene's germline CDR1 is MDHEN and CDR2 SYDVKM. The CDR3 spans 19 residues. The chain's CDR3 is CASSLSPNRGGVVRSPLHF. DNA of the CDR3: TGTGCCAGCAGTTTAAGTCCCAACAGGGGGGGAGTCGTTCGTTCACCCCTCCACTTT.

A single count supports this clonotype. The chain employs TRBV20-1 and TRBJ1-1, with D tentatively TRBD1 (5 bases). Trimming took off 8 bases at V and 4 bases at J, with 20 bases between the two ends. The length of the CDR3 is 14 residues. Looked up from germline, CDR1 is DFQATT and CDR2 is SNEGSKA (reference sequence). CDR3 nucleotides: TGCAGTACTACCCTCGGGGGGGTTGGCACTGAAGCTTTCTTT. Protein sequence: CSTTLGGVGTEAFF.

This clonotype was found a few times. The chain uses TRBV5-6 and TRBJ2-3; maybe TRBD1 (6 bases). V was cut by 4 bases and J by 0 bases, with 21 bases left in between. This CDR3 is 18 amino acids long. Germline lookup yields CDR1 SGHDT and CDR2 YYEEEE. CDR3 nucleotide sequence: TGTGCCAGCAGCCTGTATGGGGGCGCGATATCTAGCACAGATACGCAGTATTTT. This translates into CASSLYGGAISSTDTQYF.

With regard to this clonotype: This clone may be a read error of a much larger clone one base away. The chain links TRBV29-1 to TRBJ1-2; TRBD1 matches 12 bases. This CDR3 has 12 amino acids. Germline V gives CDR1 SQVTM, CDR2 ANQGSEA. In DNA, the CDR3 is TGCAGCGTTCCCGGGACAGGGGGCAGCTACATCTTC. Translation: CSVPGTGGSYIF.

With respect to this clonotype: A read error may be the cause here, since a much bigger clone is one base away. The rearrangement uses TRBV20-1 and TRBJ2-1, with a weak D call TRBD2 (6 bases). Germline CDR1 and CDR2: DFQATT and SNEGSKA (reference sequence). This CDR3 comprises 14 residues. The V gene lost 1 base and the J gene lost 9 bases, with 16 bases spanning the gap. The CDR3 region has the DNA TGCAGTGCTAGAGCAAGTCTAGCGACGGGTGAGCAGTTCTTC. Translation: CSARASLATGEQFF.

V and J are TRBV12-3 or TRBV12-4 and TRBJ2-7, with a weak D call TRBD1 (6 bases). The V and J ends lost 6 bases and 12 bases respectively, with 33 bases between them. CDR3 size: 17 residues. Here the CDR3 reads CASRGSLEGVPYYPRYF. Written as DNA, the CDR3 is TGTGCCAGCAGGGGTAGTTTAGAGGGGGTCCCTTACTACCCGCGGTACTTC.

For this clonotype: A much larger clone is a single base away; this may be a read error. V gene TRBV12-3 or TRBV12-4 combines with J gene TRBJ2-1; 7 bases are shared with TRBD2. V trimming: 6 bases; J trimming: 6 bases; junction bases outside the gene matches: 11. This CDR3 comprises 15 residues. The CDR3 DNA is TGTGCCAGCAGAATGCCGGGACTACCGGGCAATGAGCAGTTCTTC. It translates to CASRMPGLPGNEQFF.

Note on this clonotype: A much more abundant neighbour one base away suggests this may be a read error. J is TRBJ2-3 and V is TRBV20-1, with 13 bases identical to TRBD2. The germline V gene encodes CDR1 DFQATT and CDR2 SNEGSKA (reference sequence). The CDR3 has 13 residues. V dropped 7 bases and J dropped 6; count of bases not matched to a gene: 4. This CDR3 is CSVKLAGGDTQYF. The CDR3 nucleotides read TGCAGTGTTAAACTAGCGGGAGGGGATACGCAGTATTTT.

This clonotype was picked up a small number of times. Since a much larger clone is just one base distant, this may be a read error. The V call is TRBV12-3 or TRBV12-4, the J call TRBJ1-1; D ambiguous. This CDR3 contains 14 residues. Written as DNA, the CDR3 is TGTACCAGCAGTTTTTGGTTCTCAAACACTGAAGCTTTCTTT. Translating gives CTSSFWFSNTEAFF.

This clonotype has just a few counts. The rearrangement uses TRBV12-3 or TRBV12-4 and TRBJ1-5; D call uncertain. V lost 7 bases and J 4 bases, leaving 11 bases between the germline ends. There are 13 residues in the CDR3. The chain's CDR3 is CASTFTGNQPQHF. The CDR3, as DNA: TGTGCCAGCACTTTCACGGGGAATCAGCCCCAGCATTTT.

The chain links TRBV13 to TRBJ1-1; possibly TRBD1 for D (5 bases). The V gene lost 4 bases and the J gene lost 7 bases, with 16 bases spanning the gap. In germline, CDR1 is PRHDT, CDR2 FYEKMQ (reference sequence). The CDR3 runs to 14 residues. CDR3 in DNA: TGTGCCAGCAGCTGGGGACCGGGAGGGATTGAAGCTTTCTTT. Translation gives CASSWGPGGIEAFF.

With respect to this clonotype: At one end, the junction sequence differs from germline, possibly due to a read error. The genes are TRBV11-2 and TRBJ2-5; the D gene is possibly TRBD1 (6 bases). The CDR3 runs 16 residues. Germline V gene sequence: CDR1 SGHAT, CDR2 FQNNGV. CDR3 sequence: CASSLFSVRGQETQYF. CDR3 nucleotide sequence: TGTGCCAGCAGCTTATTCAGCGTCAGGGGACAAGAAACCCAGTACTTC.

This clonotype was counted many times. This chain connects TRBV6-6 to TRBJ2-3; D gene uncertain. V dropped 6 bases and J dropped 0 bases, with 13 bases sitting between them. This CDR3 spans 15 amino acids. The germline V gene encodes CDR1 MNHNY and CDR2 SVGAGI (reference sequence). The CDR3 coding sequence is TGTGCCAGCAGCCGTGACTCACCTAGCACAGATACGCAGTATTTT. Protein product: CASSRDSPSTDTQYF.

As to this clonotype: A much more abundant neighbour one base away suggests this may be a read error. The chain couples TRBV20-1 to TRBJ1-5; the match to TRBD1 covers 7 bases. The CDR3 totals 13 residues. Per the germline V gene, CDR1 is DFQATT and CDR2 is SNEGSKA (reference sequence). With V trimmed by 4 bases and J by 11 bases, 11 bases remained unmatched. The CDR3 here is CSATRGVDQAQHF. The CDR3 region has the DNA TGCAGTGCTACCAGGGGGGTGGACCAGGCCCAGCATTTT.

In the case of this clonotype: A junction boundary mismatches the germline segment, possibly from a read error. The chain recombines TRBV28 with TRBJ1-1; possible D gene TRBD1, 6 bases. Per the germline V gene, CDR1 is MDHEN and CDR2 is SYDVKM. The CDR3 extends over 11 amino acids. CDR3 sequence: CASDGQYEAFF. The CDR3 DNA reads as TGTGCCAGCGACGGACAGTATGAAGCCTTCTTT.

The rearrangement links TRBV4-3 to TRBJ1-6; TRBD1 agrees at 10 bases. Germline CDR1 LGHNA, CDR2 YSLEER. This CDR3 has 18 residues. Germline trimming cut 0 bases from V and 7 bases from J; bases unmatched to any gene: 9. The CDR3 bases are TGCGCCAGCAGCCAAGACCCCCAAGCGGGACAGGGGAATTCACCCCTCCACTTT. Translation: CASSQDPQAGQGNSPLHF.

The chain uses TRBV20-1 and TRBJ2-7; D gene unclear. V shed 3 bases and J shed 6 bases, with 15 bases lying between them. This CDR3 comprises 13 residues. The germline CDR1 and CDR2 sequences are DFQATT and SNEGSKA (reference sequence). CDR3 residues: CSARIMGMGEQYF. The CDR3 DNA follows: TGCAGTGCTAGGATTATGGGTATGGGCGAGCAGTACTTC.

The chain recombines TRBV18 with TRBJ2-7; 13 nucleotides match TRBD2. Germline V gene lookup returns CDR1 KGHSH and CDR2 LQKENI. The trim removed 6 bases at V and 5 bases at J, leaving 10 bases unmatched. CDR3 length: 16 residues. The CDR3 bases are TGTGCCAGCTCTCCCACGGGACTAGCGGGAAATAACGAGCAGTACTTC. As protein: CASSPTGLAGNNEQYF.